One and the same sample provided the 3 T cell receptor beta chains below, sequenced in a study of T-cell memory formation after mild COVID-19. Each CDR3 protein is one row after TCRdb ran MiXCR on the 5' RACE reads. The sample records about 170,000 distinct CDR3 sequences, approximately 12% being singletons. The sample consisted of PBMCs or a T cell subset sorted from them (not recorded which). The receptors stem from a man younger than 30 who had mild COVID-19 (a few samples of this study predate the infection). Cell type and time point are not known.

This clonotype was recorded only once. CDR3 loop: CASSFRQNYGYTF. In nucleotides, the CDR3 is TGTGCCAGCAGTTTTCGACAGAATTATGGCTACACCTTC. The J gene is TRBJ1-2, the V gene TRBV12-3 or TRBV12-4, with D possibly being TRBD1 (5 bases). Deletions cut 3 bases from V and 5 bases from J, with 10 bases between. The CDR3 contains 13 residues.

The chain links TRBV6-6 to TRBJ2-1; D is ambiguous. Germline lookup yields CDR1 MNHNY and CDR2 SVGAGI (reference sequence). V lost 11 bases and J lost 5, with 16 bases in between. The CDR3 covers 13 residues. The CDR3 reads CAGREVENNEQFF. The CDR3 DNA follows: TGTGCCGGAAGAGAAGTAGAAAACAATGAGCAGTTCTTC.

In nucleotides, the CDR3 is TGCGCCAGCAGCCGGGGGGGCGCTGGGAATGAGCAGTTCTTC. Its protein product is CASSRGGAGNEQFF. The chain combines TRBV4-1 with TRBJ2-1; D perhaps matches TRBD2 (7 bases). V dropped 4 bases and J dropped 7 bases, with 14 bases sitting between them. CDR3 size: 14 residues. Looked up from germline, CDR1 is MGHRA and CDR2 is YSYEKL.